These T cell receptor beta chains were read from a single sample in a study of T cells after posttransplantation cyclophosphamide. Clones were read by immunoSEQ multiplex PCR, and TCRdb kept only the in-frame ones, dropping some. In total the sample includes approximately 12,000 clones, none of them seen once. This material consisted of PBMCs, taken after allogeneic stem cell transplant with posttransplant cyclophosphamide. These receptors were collected from a female patient in her thirties or forties who received an allogeneic stem cell transplant from a related donor, was CMV-positive, and had acute GVHD only. Certain T cells may be donor cells from the graft. Both conserved end residues are part of each CDR3. D genes are given only for firm matches. Rows give clone size only sometimes, using once, few, many, or a class for an expanded clone.

>TRBJ2-5|TRBV7-2|-|many
CASSLALSKYQETQYF
TGTGCCAGCAGCTTAGCGCTTAGCAAGTACCAAGAGACCCAGTACTTC
>TRBJ1-5|TRBV6-1|-|many
CASSAIPGSGQPQHF
TGTGCCAGCAGTGCCATTCCAGGGTCTGGTCAGCCCCAGCATTTT
>TRBJ2-7|TRBV18|TRBD2|few
CASSPLGGGSIYEQYF
TGTGCCAGCTCACCATTGGGCGGGGGGTCTATCTACGAGCAGTACTTC
>TRBJ2-6|TRBV10-3|TRBD2|many
CAIRKAGGSGANVLTF
TGTGCCATCAGAAAAGCGGGGGGCTCTGGGGCCAACGTCCTGACTTTC
>TRBJ2-3|TRBV7-2|-|many
CASSLYRSDTQYF
TGTGCCAGCAGCCTGTACCGGTCAGATACGCAGTATTTT
>TRBJ2-3|TRBV27|TRBD2|many
CASRDSGRAVTQYF
TGTGCCAGCAGAGACAGCGGGAGGGCCGTTACGCAGTATTTT
>TRBJ2-1|TRBV6-5|TRBD2|few
CASSGEGSSYNEQFF
TGTGCCAGCTCGGGGGAGGGGAGCTCCTACAATGAGCAGTTCTTC
>TRBJ1-6|TRBV6-5|-|few
CASRLTANSPLHF
TGTGCCAGCAGGTTGACAGCAAATTCACCCCTCCACTTT
>TRBJ1-4|TRBV30|TRBD1|many
CAWSGHRGLNEKLFF
TGTGCCTGGAGTGGGCACAGGGGTCTTAATGAAAAACTGTTTTTT
>TRBJ1-1|TRBV7-6|-|many
CASSQTGIEAFF
TGTGCCAGCAGCCAGACAGGCATTGAAGCTTTCTTT
>TRBJ1-6|TRBV7-8|TRBD1|many
CASSLASPGQRLEALHF
TGTGCCAGCAGCTTAGCTTCGCCGGGACAGAGGTTGGAGGCCCTCCACTTT
>TRBJ1-4|TRBV5-1|-|many
CASSASGGLNEKLFF
TGCGCCAGCAGCGCGTCGGGAGGCCTCAATGAAAAACTGTTTTTT
>TRBJ2-1|TRBV19|TRBD2|many
CASSQPRGSGSVNEQFF
TGTGCCAGTAGCCAGCCCCGCGGGAGCGGATCGGTGAATGAGCAGTTCTTC
>TRBJ2-1|TRBV18|TRBD2|many
CASTPSGSYNEQFF
TGTGCCAGCACACCTAGCGGGTCCTACAATGAGCAGTTCTTC
>TRBJ2-1|TRBV9|TRBD2|many
CASSKTGTSGILRDEQFF
TGTGCCAGCAGCAAAACCGGGACTAGCGGGATTTTGAGGGATGAGCAGTTCTTC
>TRBJ2-5|TRBV11-3|-|many
CASSQNRAETQYF
TGTGCCAGCAGTCAGAACAGGGCCGAGACCCAGTACTTC
>TRBJ1-5|TRBV10-3|-|many
CAARGDGNQPQHF
TGTGCCGCCCGGGGGGACGGCAATCAGCCCCAGCATTTT
>TRBJ2-5|TRBV7-2|TRBD1|few
CASSLGDREGWTQYF
TGTGCTAGCAGCTTAGGGGACAGGGAAGGGTGGACCCAGTACTTC
>TRBJ2-7|TRBV14|-|few
CASSQARDMSYEQYF
TGTGCCAGCAGCCAAGCCCGGGACATGAGCTACGAGCAGTACTTC
>TRBJ1-3|TRBV6-1|-|many
CASRTSGSGNTIYF
TGTGCCAGCAGGACTTCAGGGTCTGGAAACACCATATATTTT
>TRBJ1-5|TRBV4-1|TRBD1|many
CASSYTGVNQPQHF
TGCGCCAGCAGTTACACAGGGGTCAATCAGCCCCAGCATTTT
>TRBJ2-1|TRBV13|TRBD2|many
CASSLGLAGEEQFF
TGTGCCAGCAGCTTAGGGCTAGCGGGAGAAGAGCAGTTCTTC
>TRBJ2-7|TRBV9|-|few
CASSPRPDSYEQYF
TGTGCCAGCAGCCCTAGGCCAGACTCCTACGAGCAGTACTTC
>TRBJ1-1|TRBV11-2|TRBD1|many
CASSPRQGSEAFF
TGTGCCAGCAGCCCTCGACAGGGCTCTGAAGCTTTCTTT
>TRBJ2-3|TRBV18|TRBD1|many
CASSPTGLSSTDTQYF
TGTGCCAGCTCACCGACAGGGCTATCCAGCACAGATACGCAGTATTTT
>TRBJ1-5|TRBV18|TRBD1|many
CASSPTGDPNQPQHF
TGTGCCAGCTCACCTACAGGGGACCCCAATCAGCCCCAGCATTTT
>TRBJ2-1|TRBV4-2|TRBD1|many
CASSQEGQINEQFF
TGTGCCAGCAGCCAAGAGGGACAGATCAATGAGCAGTTCTTC
>TRBJ2-1|TRBV6-1|TRBD2|-
CASSDRSGGYNEQFF
TGTGCCAGCAGTGACCGCTCGGGGGGATACAATGAGCAGTTCTTC
>TRBJ1-2|TRBV6-5|-|many
CASSYSGYDYGYTF
TGTGCCAGCAGCTATTCAGGGTACGACTATGGCTACACCTTC
>TRBJ2-7|TRBV6-5|TRBD1|many
CASRGQGAGSYEQYF
TGTGCCAGCAGAGGACAGGGGGCTGGCTCCTACGAGCAGTACTTC
>TRBJ2-1|TRBV7-2|TRBD1|many
CASSLDAGQGSNEQFF
TGTGCCAGCAGCTTAGACGCAGGACAGGGTAGTAATGAGCAGTTCTTC
>TRBJ2-2|TRBV11-3|-|many
CASSLDWLDMFF
TGTGCCAGCAGCTTAGATTGGCTGGACATGTTTTTT
>TRBJ1-1|TRBV6-5|-|many
CASRAPRENTEAFF
TGTGCCAGCAGGGCGCCCAGGGAGAACACTGAAGCTTTCTTT
>TRBJ2-5|TRBV11-2|-|many
CASTHGVQETQYF
TGTGCCAGCACCCACGGGGTCCAAGAGACCCAGTACTTC
>TRBJ1-2|TRBV19|-|many
CASKDLIEVPYGYTF
TGTGCCAGTAAGGATCTCATAGAGGTTCCTTATGGCTACACCTTC
>TRBJ1-2|TRBV29-1|TRBD1|many
CSAGDRGYGYTF
TGCAGCGCCGGGGACAGGGGCTATGGCTACACCTTC
>TRBJ2-1|TRBV27|TRBD2|many
CASSLSSPGTSIRNEQFF
TGTGCCAGCAGTTTATCCTCCCCCGGGACTAGTATTCGCAATGAGCAGTTCTTC
>TRBJ2-3|TRBV5-8|TRBD1|-
CASSIDRGQYF
TGTGCCAGCAGCATCGACAGGGGCCAGTATTTT
>TRBJ2-5|TRBV4-1|-|many
CASSVGAHQETQYF
TGCGCCAGCAGTGTGGGGGCGCACCAAGAGACCCAGTACTTC
>TRBJ1-2|TRBV11-2|-|many
CASSLAGVGGGYTF
TGTGCCAGCAGCTTAGCCGGGGTTGGAGGGGGCTACACCTTC
>TRBJ2-7|TRBV5-1|-|many
CASSLVAGGAAYYEQYF
TGCGCCAGCAGCTTGGTTGCTGGGGGGGCCGCTTACTACGAGCAGTACTTC